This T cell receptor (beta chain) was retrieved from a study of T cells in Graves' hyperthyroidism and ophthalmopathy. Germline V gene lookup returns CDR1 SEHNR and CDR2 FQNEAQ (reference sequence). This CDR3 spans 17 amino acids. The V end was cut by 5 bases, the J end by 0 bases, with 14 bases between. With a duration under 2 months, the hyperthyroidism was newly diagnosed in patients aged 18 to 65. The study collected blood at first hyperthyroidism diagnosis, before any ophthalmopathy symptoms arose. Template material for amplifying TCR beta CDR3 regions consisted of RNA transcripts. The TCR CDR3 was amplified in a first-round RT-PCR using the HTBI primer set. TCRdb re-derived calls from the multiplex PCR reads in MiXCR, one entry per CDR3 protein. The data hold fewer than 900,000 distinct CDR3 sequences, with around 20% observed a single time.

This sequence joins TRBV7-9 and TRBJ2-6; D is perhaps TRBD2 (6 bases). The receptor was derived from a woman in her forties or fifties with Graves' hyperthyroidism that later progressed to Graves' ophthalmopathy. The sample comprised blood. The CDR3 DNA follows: TGTGCCAGCAGCGGAGGGCTGTTTAGCTCTGGGGCCAACGTCCTGACTTTC. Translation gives CASSGGLFSSGANVLTF.